Described below is a single T cell receptor beta chain sequence and its context. Its antigen remains undetermined. No base quality information exists; no much larger clone differs at one position. Including the terminal cysteine and phenylalanine, the CDR3 comprises 12 residues. Only the CDR3 region is kept as DNA, spanning 36 bases read in frame from base 1. CDR1 and CDR2 were assigned from the germline V gene as SQVTM and ANQGSEA. V is cut by 4 bases and J by 4 bases, and the space between the germline ends is 10 bases. This entry is derived from a study of follicular helper T cells after annual influenza vaccination (TCRdb year 2017). In terms of the full investigation: After each seasonal influenza vaccination, blood was collected on days 0, 7 and 28. Some subjects were followed across successive annual vaccinations spanning the 2013-2014, 2014-2015 and 2015-2016 seasons to study recall of cTfh clones. One week after vaccination, a second recruited cohort of roughly 12 subjects (Table S1) displayed a similar ICOS+CD38+ cTfh response. Multi-year samples were available for six subjects, with four spanning two vaccination seasons and two spanning three seasons. Samples from 2013-2014 were cryopreserved, whereas samples from about 2015 were processed immediately after collection.

The library was produced with the immunoSEQ multiplex PCR assay. Adaptive Biotechnologies carried out TCRB amplification, library preparation, sequencing and preliminary bioinformatics at Survey level resolution. For TCRB sequencing, genomic DNA from sorted cTfh populations was amplified by multiplex PCR. As for the original processing: In R, clonality was calculated as 1 minus the normalized Shannon entropy, and the Gini index was computed using the R package ineq. To get the overlap score, the summed counts of shared sequences were divided by the total counts of all sequences in both of the compared samples. The significance of shared clonotypes was tested with Fisher's exact test, assuming a theoretical repertoire of 10^7 TCRB sequences. As stored in TCRdb, this immuneACCESS dataset retains in-frame rearrangements with V and J assigned. A fraction of the clones does not appear; measured against another copy, unresolved V genes explain less than half of the discrepancy, and the remainder lacks a known reason. That table is the source of V, J and clone size, and D and trimming were worked out from the DNA. In all, the sample holds under 900 clones, and 80% to 90% of those were seen once. Together, the top ten hold about 3% of the sample.

The time point label, read with the paper, signifies: 2014-2015 season, 7 days after vaccination. TCRB sequencing was used to follow sorted CD4 subsets from the blood of adults before and after they were given the seasonal inactivated influenza vaccine (Fluvarix). To be eligible, subjects had to live in the community and must not have received influenza vaccine in the previous 6 months. Reasons for exclusion included contraindications to influenza vaccine, substance abuse, HIV/AIDS, active malignancy, immunomodulatory medication, and active illness such as respiratory infection. At each time point, roughly 35 to 110 mL of blood was collected. Circulating Tfh were defined as non-naive CD4+CXCR5+PD-1+ cells, and these cells were sorted into ICOS+CD38+ and ICOS-CD38- fractions. Ficoll-Paque PLUS or SepMate separation was used to isolate PBMC. Cell subsets were sorted from PBMC on a BD FACS Aria before DNA extraction.

The investigation overall reported the following: Day 7 ICOS+CD38+ clones were most often found later in ICOS-CD38- cTfh, suggesting that subset may serve as a memory reservoir. Successive annual vaccinations recalled a recurring oligoclonal ICOS+CD38+ cTfh response that included tetramer and AIM influenza-specific clonotypes. ICOS+CD38+ cTfh clonality correlated with the frequency of that population, and its change correlated with the change in circulating plasmablast frequency. Because only about 8.5-20% of the analyzed cells gave productive TCRB sequences, there was no way to sample rare clonotypes.

This chain is built from TRBV29-1 and TRBJ2-5; TRBD2 could be the D gene, as 6 bases match. The receptor comes from an adult who received the influenza vaccine. The source was CXCR5+ CD38+ circulating T follicular helper cells from blood, collected 7 days after influenza vaccination. What this sample's cell subset or site label stands for: circulating Tfh, non-naive CD4+CXCR5+PD-1+ (ICOS+CD38+ or ICOS-CD38-). In nucleotides, the sequence is TGCAGCGTTGGGAGGGGAGGAGAGACCCAGTACTTC. This is translated as CSVGRGGETQYF.